These T cell receptor beta chains were read from a single sample in a study of graft-versus-host responses after intestinal transplantation. What these receptors recognize is not known. Profiling relied on immunoSEQ multiplex PCR, and the TCRdb table lists in-frame clones only, not all of them. In the table there are about 50,000 clones, over 90% of which are singletons. This material consisted of unstimulated CD4+ T cells sorted from spleen or lymph node cells, taken before transplant. The origin of the receptors is a human donor who was the organ donor for an intestinal transplant. Both conserved end residues are part of each CDR3. A D gene is named only where the DNA matches it firmly. The size entry is marked missing in some rows and otherwise reads once, few, many or a size class.

clone size: .
D gene: TRBD1
V gene: TRBV6-5
J gene: TRBJ2-7
CDR3 protein: CASSYSNRGLNYEQYF
CDR3 DNA: TGTGCCAGCAGTTACTCGAACAGGGGGCTTAACTACGAGCAGTACTTC

clone size: .
D gene: TRBD2
V gene: TRBV7-9
J gene: TRBJ2-3
CDR3 protein: CASSLLAGTDTQYF
CDR3 DNA: TGTGCCAGCAGCTTACTAGCGGGGACAGATACGCAGTATTTT

clone size: .
D gene: .
V gene: TRBV18
J gene: TRBJ2-7
CDR3 protein: CASSPKQGGEQYF
CDR3 DNA: TGTGCCAGCTCACCGAAACAGGGCGGGGAGCAGTACTTC

clone size: .
D gene: .
V gene: TRBV18
J gene: TRBJ2-3
CDR3 protein: CASSQGSTDTQYF
CDR3 DNA: TGTGCCAGCTCACAGGGAAGCACAGATACGCAGTATTTT

clone size: .
D gene: TRBD1
V gene: TRBV25-1
J gene: TRBJ2-5
CDR3 protein: CASRGDREARETQYF
CDR3 DNA: TGTGCCAGCAGGGGGGACAGGGAAGCCCGAGAGACCCAGTACTTC

clone size: .
D gene: TRBD1
V gene: TRBV30
J gene: TRBJ1-2
CDR3 protein: CASGQSNYGYTF
CDR3 DNA: TGTGCCTCGGGACAGTCTAACTATGGCTACACCTTC

clone size: .
D gene: TRBD1
V gene: TRBV5-1
J gene: TRBJ2-2
CDR3 protein: CASSLVGQTGELFF
CDR3 DNA: TGCGCCAGCAGCTTGGTGGGACAGACCGGGGAGCTGTTTTTT

clone size: .
D gene: .
V gene: TRBV5-8
J gene: TRBJ1-2
CDR3 protein: CASSLATGGLNYGYTF
CDR3 DNA: TGTGCCAGCAGCTTGGCGACTGGCGGACTAAACTATGGCTACACCTTC

clone size: .
D gene: .
V gene: TRBV18
J gene: TRBJ2-6
CDR3 protein: CASSGPPSGANVLTF
CDR3 DNA: TGTGCCAGCTCCGGACCGCCCTCTGGGGCCAACGTCCTGACTTTC

clone size: .
D gene: TRBD2
V gene: TRBV7-2
J gene: TRBJ2-5
CDR3 protein: CASSLSRLAGRGETQYF
CDR3 DNA: TGTGCCAGCAGCTTATCTCGACTAGCGGGAAGAGGGGAGACCCAGTACTTC

clone size: .
D gene: .
V gene: TRBV6-5
J gene: TRBJ2-1
CDR3 protein: CASSYVAVHYNEQFF
CDR3 DNA: TGTGCCAGCAGTTACGTCGCAGTCCACTACAATGAGCAGTTCTTC

clone size: .
D gene: TRBD2
V gene: TRBV27
J gene: TRBJ2-7
CDR3 protein: CASSYSGRVYEQYF
CDR3 DNA: TGTGCCAGCAGCTACAGCGGGAGGGTCTACGAGCAGTACTTC

clone size: .
D gene: TRBD1
V gene: TRBV6-6
J gene: TRBJ2-5
CDR3 protein: CASSFRTGSLWEQYF
CDR3 DNA: TGTGCCAGCAGTTTCCGGACAGGGTCCCTTTGGGAGCAGTACTTC

clone size: once
D gene: .
V gene: TRBV7-9
J gene: TRBJ2-5
CDR3 protein: CASSLGSGPETQYF
CDR3 DNA: TGTGCCAGCAGCTTAGGTTCCGGGCCAGAGACCCAGTACTTC

clone size: .
D gene: TRBD1
V gene: TRBV28
J gene: TRBJ1-3
CDR3 protein: CASSPWTGTSGNTIYF
CDR3 DNA: TGTGCCAGCAGTCCCTGGACAGGGACCTCTGGAAACACCATATATTTT

clone size: .
D gene: .
V gene: TRBV9
J gene: TRBJ2-2
CDR3 protein: CASSVAMGSGTGELFF
CDR3 DNA: TGTGCCAGCAGCGTAGCGATGGGGAGTGGCACCGGGGAGCTGTTTTTT

clone size: once
D gene: .
V gene: TRBV6-6
J gene: TRBJ1-4
CDR3 protein: CASSNRGHPNEKLFF
CDR3 DNA: TGTGCCAGCAGCAACCGCGGACACCCTAATGAAAAACTGTTTTTT

clone size: .
D gene: TRBD1
V gene: TRBV6-1
J gene: TRBJ2-7
CDR3 protein: CASSVFWTGSYEQYF
CDR3 DNA: TGTGCCAGCAGTGTCTTCTGGACAGGCTCCTACGAGCAGTACTTC

clone size: once
D gene: .
V gene: TRBV7-2
J gene: TRBJ2-7
CDR3 protein: CASSVAGEGEQYF
CDR3 DNA: TGTGCCAGCAGCGTGGCAGGGGAGGGCGAGCAGTACTTC

clone size: .
D gene: TRBD2
V gene: TRBV28
J gene: TRBJ2-7
CDR3 protein: CASSQTSGNPYEQYF
CDR3 DNA: TGTGCCAGCAGTCAGACTAGCGGGAATCCCTACGAGCAGTACTTC

clone size: .
D gene: TRBD1
V gene: TRBV9
J gene: TRBJ2-1
CDR3 protein: CASSVRDRGHEQFF
CDR3 DNA: TGTGCCAGCAGCGTAAGGGACAGGGGGCATGAGCAGTTCTTC

clone size: .
D gene: TRBD2
V gene: TRBV27
J gene: TRBJ2-7
CDR3 protein: CASRGTSGSYEQYF
CDR3 DNA: TGTGCCAGCAGGGGGACTAGCGGGAGTTACGAGCAGTACTTC

clone size: .
D gene: .
V gene: TRBV28
J gene: TRBJ1-6
CDR3 protein: CASTRSSNNSPLHF
CDR3 DNA: TGTGCCAGCACTAGGAGTAGTAATAATTCACCCCTCCACTTT

clone size: .
D gene: TRBD1
V gene: TRBV7-2
J gene: TRBJ2-3
CDR3 protein: CASSPGQGRTDTQYF
CDR3 DNA: TGTGCCAGCAGCCCGGGACAGGGGAGGACAGATACGCAGTATTTT

clone size: few
D gene: .
V gene: TRBV2
J gene: TRBJ1-4
CDR3 protein: CASRRAGNEKLFF
CDR3 DNA: TGTGCCAGCAGGCGGGCAGGGAATGAAAAACTGTTTTTT

clone size: .
D gene: .
V gene: TRBV7-9
J gene: TRBJ2-3
CDR3 protein: CASSLPVGTDTQYF
CDR3 DNA: TGTGCCAGCAGCTTACCTGTGGGCACAGATACGCAGTATTTT

clone size: .
D gene: TRBD2
V gene: TRBV7-9
J gene: TRBJ2-7
CDR3 protein: CASSSGTSGYEQYF
CDR3 DNA: TGTGCCAGCAGCTCAGGGACTAGCGGGTACGAGCAGTACTTC

clone size: .
D gene: TRBD1
V gene: TRBV6-7
J gene: TRBJ2-7
CDR3 protein: CASRGQAYYEQYF
CDR3 DNA: TGTGCCAGCAGGGGACAGGCATACTACGAGCAGTACTTC

clone size: .
D gene: TRBD2
V gene: TRBV30
J gene: TRBJ2-1
CDR3 protein: CAWSSLTSGRFSEQFF
CDR3 DNA: TGTGCCTGGAGTAGCTTGACTAGCGGGAGATTTAGTGAGCAGTTCTTC

clone size: .
D gene: TRBD2
V gene: TRBV11-1
J gene: TRBJ2-1
CDR3 protein: CASSLASGSYNEQFF
CDR3 DNA: TGTGCCAGCAGCTTAGCTAGCGGGTCCTACAATGAGCAGTTCTTC

clone size: .
D gene: TRBD1
V gene: TRBV28
J gene: TRBJ2-5
CDR3 protein: CASSRDRGEETQYF
CDR3 DNA: TGTGCCAGCAGTAGGGACAGGGGGGAAGAGACCCAGTACTTC

clone size: .
D gene: TRBD1
V gene: TRBV19
J gene: TRBJ2-1
CDR3 protein: CASRRQGTPYNEQFF
CDR3 DNA: TGTGCCAGTAGGAGACAGGGAACTCCCTACAATGAGCAGTTCTTC

clone size: .
D gene: TRBD1
V gene: TRBV5-6
J gene: TRBJ1-3
CDR3 protein: CASSPGTGFGRGNTIYF
CDR3 DNA: TGTGCCAGCAGTCCCGGGACAGGGTTCGGCCGTGGAAACACCATATATTTT

clone size: .
D gene: TRBD1
V gene: TRBV28
J gene: TRBJ2-7
CDR3 protein: CASSYGTGSYEQYF
CDR3 DNA: TGTGCCAGCAGTTACGGGACAGGGTCCTACGAGCAGTACTTC

clone size: .
D gene: .
V gene: TRBV6-1
J gene: TRBJ2-7
CDR3 protein: CARPRMFRHLYEQYF
CDR3 DNA: TGTGCCAGACCTCGGATGTTCCGCCACTTATACGAGCAGTACTTC

clone size: .
D gene: .
V gene: TRBV7-6
J gene: TRBJ2-1
CDR3 protein: CASSTDGQSSYNEQFF
CDR3 DNA: TGTGCCAGCAGCACGGACGGACAGAGCTCCTACAATGAGCAGTTCTTC

clone size: few
D gene: TRBD2
V gene: TRBV7-2
J gene: TRBJ2-3
CDR3 protein: CASSLLAGTDTQYF
CDR3 DNA: TGTGCCAGCAGCTTACTAGCGGGCACAGATACGCAGTATTTT

clone size: .
D gene: .
V gene: TRBV27
J gene: TRBJ2-1
CDR3 protein: CASSLASPSSYNEQFF
CDR3 DNA: TGTGCCAGCAGTTTAGCTTCGCCGAGCTCCTACAATGAGCAGTTCTTC

clone size: .
D gene: TRBD2
V gene: TRBV7-3
J gene: TRBJ2-2
CDR3 protein: CASSLAGGPGELFF
CDR3 DNA: TGTGCCAGCAGCTTAGCGGGAGGGCCCGGGGAGCTGTTTTTT

clone size: .
D gene: TRBD1
V gene: TRBV10-3
J gene: TRBJ1-5
CDR3 protein: CAISEGQGGQPQHF
CDR3 DNA: TGTGCCATCAGTGAGGGACAGGGGGGTCAGCCCCAGCATTTT

clone size: once
D gene: .
V gene: TRBV28
J gene: TRBJ1-5
CDR3 protein: CASSLVRGSNQPQHF
CDR3 DNA: TGTGCCAGCAGTTTGGTCAGGGGTAGCAATCAGCCCCAGCATTTT

clone size: .
D gene: .
V gene: TRBV15
J gene: TRBJ1-6
CDR3 protein: CATLDPGREGTPLHF
CDR3 DNA: TGTGCCACCCTCGACCCGGGACGGGAAGGAACACCCCTCCACTTT

clone size: few
D gene: .
V gene: TRBV6-5
J gene: TRBJ2-2
CDR3 protein: CASRETSGELFF
CDR3 DNA: TGTGCCAGCAGGGAAACAAGTGGGGAGCTGTTTTTT

clone size: few
D gene: .
V gene: TRBV5-1
J gene: TRBJ2-7
CDR3 protein: CASSLGGQVYEQYF
CDR3 DNA: TGCGCCAGCAGCTTGGGGGGGCAGGTGTACGAGCAGTACTTC

clone size: .
D gene: .
V gene: TRBV11-3
J gene: TRBJ2-3
CDR3 protein: CASSVGTTTDTQYF
CDR3 DNA: TGTGCCAGCAGCGTTGGGACCACCACAGATACGCAGTATTTT

clone size: .
D gene: .
V gene: TRBV9
J gene: TRBJ1-5
CDR3 protein: CASSVEGHSNQPQHF
CDR3 DNA: TGTGCCAGCAGCGTAGAGGGACACAGCAATCAGCCCCAGCATTTT

clone size: once
D gene: .
V gene: TRBV6-5
J gene: TRBJ2-5
CDR3 protein: CASSYPPGPQETQYF
CDR3 DNA: TGTGCCAGCAGTTACCCCCCCGGACCGCAAGAGACCCAGTACTTC

clone size: once
D gene: TRBD1
V gene: TRBV10-1
J gene: TRBJ2-4
CDR3 protein: CASSFGQGGKNIQYF
CDR3 DNA: TGCGCCAGCAGTTTTGGACAGGGGGGAAAAAACATTCAGTACTTC

clone size: .
D gene: .
V gene: TRBV11-3
J gene: TRBJ2-7
CDR3 protein: CASSPAALKDEQYF
CDR3 DNA: TGTGCCAGCAGCCCTGCGGCGTTAAAAGACGAGCAGTACTTC

clone size: .
D gene: .
V gene: TRBV30
J gene: TRBJ1-2
CDR3 protein: CAWSAYRYSGYGYTF
CDR3 DNA: TGTGCCTGGAGTGCATACAGGTATTCGGGCTATGGCTACACCTTC

clone size: once
D gene: .
V gene: TRBV28
J gene: TRBJ2-7
CDR3 protein: CASSLGSYEQYF
CDR3 DNA: TGTGCCAGCAGTTTGGGTTCCTACGAGCAGTACTTC

clone size: .
D gene: .
V gene: TRBV7-9
J gene: TRBJ1-1
CDR3 protein: CASSLVGGLTEAFF
CDR3 DNA: TGTGCCAGCAGCTTAGTGGGTGGGTTAACTGAAGCTTTCTTT

clone size: .
D gene: TRBD2
V gene: TRBV11-3
J gene: TRBJ2-7
CDR3 protein: CASSLEVSISGGGYEQYF
CDR3 DNA: TGTGCCAGCAGCTTAGAAGTTTCGATTAGCGGGGGCGGGTACGAGCAGTACTTC

clone size: .
D gene: .
V gene: TRBV11-2
J gene: TRBJ2-6
CDR3 protein: CASSSVGRKGSTGANVLTF
CDR3 DNA: TGTGCCAGCAGCTCAGTGGGCCGAAAAGGGAGTACTGGGGCCAACGTCCTGACTTTC

clone size: .
D gene: .
V gene: TRBV20-1
J gene: TRBJ1-1
CDR3 protein: CSAMQNTEAFF
CDR3 DNA: TGCAGTGCTATGCAGAACACTGAAGCTTTCTTT

clone size: .
D gene: TRBD1
V gene: TRBV7-6
J gene: TRBJ1-2
CDR3 protein: CASSSYRGWYGYTF
CDR3 DNA: TGTGCCAGCAGCTCCTACAGGGGCTGGTATGGCTACACCTTC

clone size: .
D gene: .
V gene: TRBV30
J gene: TRBJ1-3
CDR3 protein: CAWRGVFGNTIYF
CDR3 DNA: TGTGCCTGGAGGGGGGTGTTTGGAAACACCATATATTTT

clone size: .
D gene: .
V gene: TRBV11-2
J gene: TRBJ1-5
CDR3 protein: CASSLSPGLGNQPQHF
CDR3 DNA: TGTGCCAGCAGCTTATCTCCGGGCTTGGGCAATCAGCCCCAGCATTTT

clone size: .
D gene: TRBD2
V gene: TRBV7-2
J gene: TRBJ2-3
CDR3 protein: CASSSRLAGVMHTQYF
CDR3 DNA: TGTGCCAGCAGCTCTAGACTAGCGGGAGTTATGCATACGCAGTATTTT

clone size: .
D gene: .
V gene: TRBV5-1
J gene: TRBJ1-5
CDR3 protein: CASSLEGGDIFNSNQPQHF
CDR3 DNA: TGCGCCAGCAGCTTGGAGGGAGGGGATATCTTCAATAGCAATCAGCCCCAGCATTTT